The 11 T cell receptor beta chains below all came from one sample that was sequenced in a study of blood T cells in healthy people across ages. Through a sample-barcoded 5' primer and a J-beta primer mix, a second PCR was run for about 6 to 12 cycles. MiXCR was run by TCRdb on the 5' RACE reads, yielding one entry per CDR3 protein. The sample includes approximately 1,100,000 distinct CDR3 sequences, 40% to 45% seen only once; the top ten take around 18%. Sequencing was carried out using blood. The receptors shown here come from a woman in her fifties or sixties in good health.

The V call is TRBV29-1, the J call TRBJ1-1; 7 bases line up with TRBD1. V gave up 7 bases and J gave up 6 bases; unmatched junction bases: 14. This CDR3 comprises 14 residues. Germline V gene sequence: CDR1 SQVTM, CDR2 ANQGSEA. Here the CDR3 DNA reads TGCAGCGCGGCCCAAGGACAGGTTACCGCTGAAGCTTTCTTT. Protein: CSAAQGQVTAEAFF.

Only a few counts were recorded for this clonotype. The CDR3 DNA follows: TGCAGTGCTATGATGCCCAGGGGACAGGGATACGAGCAGTACTTC. Protein product: CSAMMPRGQGYEQYF. The rearrangement links TRBV20-1 to TRBJ2-7, with TRBD1 matching 9 bases. Germline V gene sequence: CDR1 DFQATT, CDR2 SNEGSKA (reference sequence). V lost 4 bases to trimming and J lost 4 bases; unmatched junction nucleotides: 11. The CDR3 is 15 residues long.

V and J are TRBV11-2 and TRBJ2-1; D call uncertain. The CDR3 consists of 17 residues. V was clipped by 0 bases and J by 4 bases, with 16 bases between them. The germline V gene has CDR1 SGHAT and CDR2 FQNNGV. The CDR3 DNA sequence: TGTGCCAGCAGCTTAGATCGGTGGGTTGGGCAGTACAATGAGCAGTTCTTC. As protein: CASSLDRWVGQYNEQFF.

V gene TRBV6-2 or TRBV6-3 combines with J gene TRBJ1-5, with D possibly matching TRBD1 (6 bases). Trimming cost V 6 bases and J 6 bases, with 15 bases left between them. CDR3 length: 14 residues. Germline assignment: CDR1 MNHEY and CDR2 SVGEGT. The CDR3 bases are TGTGCCAGCAGCGTACAGGGTGGTGCTCAGCCCCAGCATTTT. Protein sequence: CASSVQGGAQPQHF.

The rearrangement links TRBV4-2 to TRBJ1-4; D call uncertain. V lost 4 bases to trimming and J lost 8 bases, with 8 bases between them. This CDR3 contains 12 residues. Germline V CDR1 and CDR2: LGHNA, YNFKEQ. For the CDR3, the DNA is TGTGCCAGCAGCCGAGGACTCGAAAAACTGTTTTTT. It encodes CASSRGLEKLFF.

The J gene is TRBJ2-6, the V gene TRBV28; 10 positions match TRBD1. The V segment lost 6 bases and the J segment 0 bases; nucleotides outside the gene matches: 8. The CDR3 runs 18 residues. Germline values: CDR1 MDHEN, CDR2 SYDVKM. In DNA, the CDR3 is TGTGCCAGCAGAAGGACAGGGGGAGACCTCTCTGGGGCCAACGTCCTGACTTTC. Protein sequence: CASRRTGGDLSGANVLTF.

This clonotype was detected only a few times. The V and J genes are TRBV20-1 and TRBJ2-1, with a weak D call TRBD2 (7 bases). V lost 3 bases and J lost 10, with 16 bases in between. The germline V gene encodes CDR1 DFQATT and CDR2 SNEGSKA (reference sequence). This CDR3 is built from 13 residues. CDR3 sequence (DNA): TGCAGTGCTAGGCGGGGGCCTTCGGAGGAGCAGTTCTTC. Encoded protein: CSARRGPSEEQFF.

This clonotype has more than one count but fewer than ten. This rearrangement joins TRBV6-6 to TRBJ2-5; unclear D gene. TRBJ2-7 matches the DNA end more closely, so the J call is doubtful. The CDR3 is made up of 11 amino acids. Germline V lookup: CDR1 MNHNY, CDR2 SVGAGI (reference sequence). CDR3 DNA: TGTGCCAGCACTTCATTGAGCGAGCAGTACTTC. Residues: CASTSLSEQYF.

With regard to this clonotype: A much larger clone sits a single nucleotide away, making a read error possible. The chain uses TRBV12-3 or TRBV12-4 and TRBJ2-5; no reliable D call. The V end lost 1 base, the J end lost 1 base, and 7 bases lay between the germline ends. CDR3 length: 14 amino acids. CDR3 bases: TGTGCCAGCAGTTTAGACAGCCTCCAAGAGACCCAGTACTTC. Its protein product is CASSLDSLQETQYF.

This clonotype was detected a few times. The chain links TRBV24-1 to TRBJ2-1; TRBD2 matches 7 bases. The junction had 13 bases not matched to a gene; V was cut back by 5 bases and J by 1 base. Germline values: CDR1 KGHDR, CDR2 SFDVKD. CDR3 length equals 18 residues. In nucleotides, the CDR3 is TGTGCCACCAGTGGCCCCTCCAGGGCGGGAGCTTCCTACAATGAGCAGTTCTTC. It codes for CATSGPSRAGASYNEQFF.

The CDR3 protein is CASSVALAVDQETQYF. CDR3 DNA: TGTGCCAGCAGCGTAGCCCTAGCGGTGGATCAAGAGACCCAGTACTTC. The rearrangement uses TRBV9 and TRBJ2-5, with 7 bases identical to TRBD2. The V and J ends lost 0 bases and 2 bases, in that order; junction bases with no gene match: 7. The CDR3 has 16 amino acids. CDR1 and CDR2 (germline): SGDLS, YYNGEE.